This TCR beta chain derives from a study of control samples from healthy donors and cancer patients. Generated by immunoSEQ multiplex PCR, the TCRdb table keeps only in-frame clones and is missing some. In the table there are 110,000 or so clones, 80% to 90% of which are singletons. V lost 8 bases and J lost 6; bases outside the gene matches: 9. In germline, CDR1 is LGHDT, CDR2 YNNKEL (reference sequence). CDR3 size: 14 residues. This clone has just a few counts. Sequenced input: blood. The sequence came from a middle-aged man in good health. This chain links TRBV3-1 (or the pseudogene TRBV3-2) with TRBJ2-7, with 11 nucleotides matching TRBD1. Written as DNA, the CDR3 is TGTGCCAGCGCTGTACGGACAGGGGGCATCGAGCAGTACTTC. Its translation: CASAVRTGGIEQYF.